This TCR beta chain was profiled in a study of T cells in narcolepsy. In the study overall: Enrolled donors included narcolepsy type 1 or type 2 patients and healthy controls. Study-wide points: Comparing one patient's CSF and blood CD4+ clonotypes highlighted HCRT- and TRIB2-specific autoreactive clonotypes.

Points on this clone: Its antigen is currently unknown.

The CDR3 has 12 residues. Trimming cost V 1 base and J 8 bases, with 7 bases left between them. Germline V CDR1 and CDR2: SGHVS, FQNEAQ. Only in-frame clones appear in the TCRdb table, and some are missing; sequencing was by immunoSEQ multiplex PCR. This table holds 25,000 or so clones, over 75% found once. This sequence was found in a human donor in good health. The specimen sequenced was memory (CD45RA-) CD4+ T cells from blood. This chain joins TRBV7-8 and TRBJ2-3; no clear D. The CDR3 region is CASSLVEVTQYF. CDR3 DNA: TGTGCCAGCAGCTTAGTAGAGGTTACGCAGTATTTT.